The TCR beta chain described here comes from a study of cytomegalovirus exposure and HLA in healthy donors. PCR used 60 Vbeta primers and 13 Jbeta primers. Clones were read by immunoSEQ multiplex PCR, and TCRdb kept only the in-frame ones, dropping some. The repertoire holds 95,000 to 150,000 clones, with roughly 80% as singletons. The V gene's germline CDR1 is SGHVS and CDR2 FQNEAQ. This CDR3 is built from 20 residues. The V gene end was trimmed by 1 base and the J gene end by 0 bases; junction bases not matched to a gene: 12. Study-wide results and limits: A prior analysis recorded that most TCR beta V segments were productive about 90% or about 30% of the time. It was in a later analysis that TCR association rates were seen to vary by HLA locus, highest for DRB1 and lowest for HLA-C. V segments that were indistinguishable, TRBV6-2 and TRBV6-3 among them, were omitted from analysis.

Regarding this clone: What it binds is unknown.

Sequencing input: PBMCs. This TCR derives from a man between 60 and 75 years old in good health and CMV-seropositive. The V gene is TRBV7-8, the J gene TRBJ2-1; 10 bases are shared with TRBD2. DNA of the CDR3: TGTGCCAGCAGCTTAGGTTCTAGCGGGGGCCTATCTAGCTCCTACAATGAGCAGTTCTTC. Protein sequence: CASSLGSSGGLSSSYNEQFF.